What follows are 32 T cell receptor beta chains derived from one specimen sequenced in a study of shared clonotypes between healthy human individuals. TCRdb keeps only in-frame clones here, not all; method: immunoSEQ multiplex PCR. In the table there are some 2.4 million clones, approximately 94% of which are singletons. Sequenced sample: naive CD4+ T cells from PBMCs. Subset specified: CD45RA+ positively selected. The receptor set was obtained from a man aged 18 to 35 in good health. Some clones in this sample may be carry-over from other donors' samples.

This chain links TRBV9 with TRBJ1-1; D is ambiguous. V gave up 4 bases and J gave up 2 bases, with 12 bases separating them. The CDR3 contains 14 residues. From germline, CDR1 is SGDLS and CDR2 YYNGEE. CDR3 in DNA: TGTGCCAGCAGCCCTCGACCGAGAAACACTGAAGCTTTCTTT. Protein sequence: CASSPRPRNTEAFF. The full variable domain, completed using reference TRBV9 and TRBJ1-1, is DSGVTQTPKHLITATGQRVTLRCSPRSGDLSVYWYQQSLDQGLQFLIQYYNGEERAKGNILERFSAQQFPDLHSELNLSSLELGDSALYFCASSPRPRNTEAFFGQGTRLTVV.

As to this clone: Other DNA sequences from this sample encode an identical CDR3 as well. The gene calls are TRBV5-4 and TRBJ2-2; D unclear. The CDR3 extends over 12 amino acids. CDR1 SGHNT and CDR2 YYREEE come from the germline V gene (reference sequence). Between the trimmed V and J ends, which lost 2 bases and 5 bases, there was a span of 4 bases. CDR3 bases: TGTGCCAGCAGCTTACCAACCGGGGAGCTGTTTTTT. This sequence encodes CASSLPTGELFF.

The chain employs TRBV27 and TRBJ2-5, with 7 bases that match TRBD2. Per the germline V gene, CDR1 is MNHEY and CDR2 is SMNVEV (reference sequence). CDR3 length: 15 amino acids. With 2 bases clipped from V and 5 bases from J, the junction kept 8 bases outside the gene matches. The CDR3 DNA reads TGTGCCAGCAGTTTAGTTGGCGGGAGAAGGGAGACCCAGTACTTC. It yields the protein CASSLVGGRRETQYF.

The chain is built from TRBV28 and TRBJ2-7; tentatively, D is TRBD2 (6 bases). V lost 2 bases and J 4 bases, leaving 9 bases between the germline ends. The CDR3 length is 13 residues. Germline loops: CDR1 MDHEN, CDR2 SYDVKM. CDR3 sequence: CASSLEAGYEQYF. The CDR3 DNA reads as TGTGCCAGCAGTTTAGAGGCGGGGTACGAGCAGTACTTC.

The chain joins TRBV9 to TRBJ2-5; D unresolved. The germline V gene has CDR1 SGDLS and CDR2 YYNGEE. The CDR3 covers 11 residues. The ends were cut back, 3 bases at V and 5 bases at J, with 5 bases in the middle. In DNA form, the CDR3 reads TGTGCCAGCAGCGATCCGGAGACCCAGTACTTC. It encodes CASSDPETQYF.

The CDR3 loop reads CASSLGPVTPYEQYF. The CDR3 nucleotides read TGCGCCAGCAGCTTGGGCCCAGTAACGCCCTACGAGCAGTACTTC. This chain links TRBV5-1 with TRBJ2-7; D is uncertain. Germline V gene lookup returns CDR1 SGHRS and CDR2 YFSETQ. The CDR3 is made up of 15 amino acids. Trimming removed 0 bases at V and 2 bases at J, with 12 bases between.

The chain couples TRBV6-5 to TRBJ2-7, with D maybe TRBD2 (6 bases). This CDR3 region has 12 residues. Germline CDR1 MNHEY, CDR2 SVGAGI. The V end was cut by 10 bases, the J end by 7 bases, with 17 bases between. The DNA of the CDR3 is TGTGCCACGTTGGGTTGGGGGAGGGAGCAGTACTTC. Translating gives CATLGWGREQYF.

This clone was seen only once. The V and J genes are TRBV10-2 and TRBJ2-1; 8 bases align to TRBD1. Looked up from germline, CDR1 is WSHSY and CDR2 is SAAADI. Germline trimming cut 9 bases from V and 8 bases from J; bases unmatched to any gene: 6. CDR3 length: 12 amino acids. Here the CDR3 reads CARGQEGYEQFF. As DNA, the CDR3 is TGCGCCAGGGGACAGGAGGGGTATGAGCAGTTCTTC.

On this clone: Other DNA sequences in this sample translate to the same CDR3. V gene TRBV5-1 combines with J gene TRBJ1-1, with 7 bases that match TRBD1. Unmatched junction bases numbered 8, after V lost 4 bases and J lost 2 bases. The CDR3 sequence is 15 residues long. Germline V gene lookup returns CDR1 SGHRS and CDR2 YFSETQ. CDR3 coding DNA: TGCGCCAGCAGCCTACTGGGGACAGCTAACACTGAAGCTTTCTTT. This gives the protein CASSLLGTANTEAFF.

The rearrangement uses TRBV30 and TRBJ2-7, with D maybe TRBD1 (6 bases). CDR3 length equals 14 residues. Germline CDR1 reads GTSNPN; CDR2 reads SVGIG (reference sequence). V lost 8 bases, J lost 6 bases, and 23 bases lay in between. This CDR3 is CAARRDKGIREQYF. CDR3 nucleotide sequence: TGTGCCGCGAGACGGGACAAGGGAATTCGCGAGCAGTACTTC.

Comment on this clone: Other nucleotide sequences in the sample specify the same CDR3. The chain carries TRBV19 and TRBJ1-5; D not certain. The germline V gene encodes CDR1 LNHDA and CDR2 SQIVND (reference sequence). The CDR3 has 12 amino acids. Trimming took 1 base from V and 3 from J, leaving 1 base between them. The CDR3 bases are TGTGCCAGTAGTATAGTCAATCAGCCCCAGCATTTT. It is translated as CASSIVNQPQHF.

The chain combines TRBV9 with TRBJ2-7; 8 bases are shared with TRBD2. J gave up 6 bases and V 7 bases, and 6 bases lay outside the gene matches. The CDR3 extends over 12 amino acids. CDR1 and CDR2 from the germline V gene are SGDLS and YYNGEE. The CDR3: CASGWLAGEQYF. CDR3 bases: TGTGCCAGCGGGTGGCTAGCGGGCGAGCAGTACTTC.

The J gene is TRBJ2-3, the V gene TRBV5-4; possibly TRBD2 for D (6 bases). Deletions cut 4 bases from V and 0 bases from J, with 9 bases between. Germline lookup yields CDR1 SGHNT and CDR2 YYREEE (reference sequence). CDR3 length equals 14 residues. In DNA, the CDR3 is TGTGCCAGCAGCGGAGGGGTTAGCACAGATACGCAGTATTTT. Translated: CASSGGVSTDTQYF.

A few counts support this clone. CDR3 nucleotide sequence: TGTGCCAGCACTCAAGGGGACACTGAAGCTTTCTTT. Protein sequence: CASTQGDTEAFF. The rearrangement joins TRBV5-6 to TRBJ1-1; weak D call: TRBD1 (5 bases). The germline gives CDR1 SGHDT, CDR2 YYEEEE. CDR3 size: 12 residues. The V gene lost 6 bases and the J gene lost 3 bases, with 9 bases spanning the gap.

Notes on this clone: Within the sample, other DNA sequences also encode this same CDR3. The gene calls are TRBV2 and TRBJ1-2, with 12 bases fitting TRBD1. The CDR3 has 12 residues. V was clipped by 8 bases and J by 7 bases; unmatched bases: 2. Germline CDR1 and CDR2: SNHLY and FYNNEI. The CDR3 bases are TGTGCCAGCCGGGACAGGGGGCCTGGCTACACCTTC. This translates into CASRDRGPGYTF.

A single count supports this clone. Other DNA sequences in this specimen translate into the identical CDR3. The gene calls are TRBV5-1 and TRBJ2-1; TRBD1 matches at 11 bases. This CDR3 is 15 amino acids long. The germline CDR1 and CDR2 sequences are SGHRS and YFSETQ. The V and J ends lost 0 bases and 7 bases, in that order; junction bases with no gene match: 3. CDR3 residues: CASSLDGQGANEQFF. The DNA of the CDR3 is TGCGCCAGCAGCTTGGATGGACAGGGGGCAAATGAGCAGTTCTTC.

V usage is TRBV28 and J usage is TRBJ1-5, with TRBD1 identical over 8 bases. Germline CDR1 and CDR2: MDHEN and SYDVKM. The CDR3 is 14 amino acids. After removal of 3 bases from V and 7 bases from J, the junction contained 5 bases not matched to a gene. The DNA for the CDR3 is TGTGCCAGCAGTTTTAGGACAGGGCAACAGCCCCAGCATTTT. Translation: CASSFRTGQQPQHF. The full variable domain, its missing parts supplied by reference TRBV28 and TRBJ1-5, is DVKVTQSSRYLVKRTGEKVFLECVQDMDHENMFWYRQDPGLGLRLIYFSYDVKMKEKGDIPEGYSVSREKKERFSLILESASTNQTSMYLCASSFRTGQQPQHFGDGTRLSIL.

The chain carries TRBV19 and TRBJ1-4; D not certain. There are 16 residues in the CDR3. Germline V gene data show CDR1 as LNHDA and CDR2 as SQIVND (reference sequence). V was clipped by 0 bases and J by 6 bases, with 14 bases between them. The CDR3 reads CASSIDAFRGYEKLFF. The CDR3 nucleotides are TGTGCCAGTAGTATAGACGCTTTCAGAGGTTATGAAAAACTGTTTTTT.

The CDR3, as DNA: TGTGCCAGCAGTGAAGCGCCACAGAATACCTACGAGCAGTACTTC. Translation: CASSEAPQNTYEQYF. The V call is TRBV6-1, the J call TRBJ2-7; D uncertain. The CDR3 is 15 amino acids. The germline V and J ends were trimmed by 0 bases and 2 bases, with 11 bases remaining between them. Germline V gene lookup returns CDR1 MNHNS and CDR2 SASEGT.

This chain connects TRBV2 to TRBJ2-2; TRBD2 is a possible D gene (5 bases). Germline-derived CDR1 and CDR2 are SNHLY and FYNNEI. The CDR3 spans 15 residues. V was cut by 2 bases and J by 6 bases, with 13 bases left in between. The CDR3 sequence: CASSEKLGGAGELFF. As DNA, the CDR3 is TGTGCCAGCAGTGAAAAACTAGGTGGGGCCGGGGAGCTGTTTTTT.

DNA of the CDR3: TGTGCCAGCAGTCCGAAAATGGTGGGGGGGGGTTACGAGCAGTACTTC. Amino acid sequence: CASSPKMVGGGYEQYF. This chain uses TRBV27 with TRBJ2-7; 7 bases line up with TRBD2. After removal of 5 bases from V and 4 bases from J, the junction contained 14 bases not matched to a gene. From germline, CDR1 is MNHEY and CDR2 SMNVEV (reference sequence). This CDR3 spans 16 amino acids.

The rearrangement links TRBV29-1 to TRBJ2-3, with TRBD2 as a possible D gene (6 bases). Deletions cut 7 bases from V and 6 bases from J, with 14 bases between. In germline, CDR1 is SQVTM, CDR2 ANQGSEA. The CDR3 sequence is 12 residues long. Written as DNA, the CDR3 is TGCAGCGGGGGACTTCTGAGGGATACGCAGTATTTT. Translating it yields CSGGLLRDTQYF.

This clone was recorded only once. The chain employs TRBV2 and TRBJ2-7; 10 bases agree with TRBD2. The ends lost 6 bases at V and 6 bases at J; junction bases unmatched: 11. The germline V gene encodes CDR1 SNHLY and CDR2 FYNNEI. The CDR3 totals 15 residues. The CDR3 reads CASSETLAGVTEQYF. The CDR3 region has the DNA TGTGCCAGCAGCGAAACCCTAGCGGGAGTCACCGAGCAGTACTTC.

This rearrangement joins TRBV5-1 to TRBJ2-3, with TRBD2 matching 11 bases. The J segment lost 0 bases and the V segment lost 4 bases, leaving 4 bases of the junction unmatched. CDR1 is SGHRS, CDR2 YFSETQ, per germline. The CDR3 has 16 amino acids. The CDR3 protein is CASSRGLADSTDTQYF. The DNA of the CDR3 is TGCGCCAGCAGCCGGGGACTAGCGGATAGCACAGATACGCAGTATTTT.

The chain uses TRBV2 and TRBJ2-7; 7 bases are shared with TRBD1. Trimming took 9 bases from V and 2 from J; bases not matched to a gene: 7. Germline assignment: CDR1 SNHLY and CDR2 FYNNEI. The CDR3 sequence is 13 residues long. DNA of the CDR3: TGTGCCAGTGGGGGACAGAGGGCCTACGAGCAGTACTTC. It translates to CASGGQRAYEQYF.

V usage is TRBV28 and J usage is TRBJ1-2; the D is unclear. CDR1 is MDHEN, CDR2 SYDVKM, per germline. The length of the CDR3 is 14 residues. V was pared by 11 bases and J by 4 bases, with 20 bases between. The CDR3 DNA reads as TGTGCCGCTCTAAACACTCGGGCTGGCTATGGCTACACCTTC. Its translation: CAALNTRAGYGYTF.

The CDR3 DNA is TGTGCCTGGTCCCGACCGGGACAGGGAGTGGATCAGCCCCAGCATTTT. It yields the protein CAWSRPGQGVDQPQHF. The chain links TRBV30 to TRBJ1-5; 9 positions match TRBD1. The germline V gene has CDR1 GTSNPN and CDR2 SVGIG (reference sequence). J lost 5 bases, V lost 5 bases, and 13 bases had no gene match. The CDR3 runs to 16 residues.

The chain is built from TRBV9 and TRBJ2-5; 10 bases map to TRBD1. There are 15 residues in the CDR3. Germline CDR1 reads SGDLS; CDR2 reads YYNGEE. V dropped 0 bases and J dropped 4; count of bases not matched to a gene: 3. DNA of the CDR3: TGTGCCAGCAGCGTAGGGACAGGGGGAGGAGAGACCCAGTACTTC. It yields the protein CASSVGTGGGETQYF. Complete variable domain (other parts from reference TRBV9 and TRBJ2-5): DSGVTQTPKHLITATGQRVTLRCSPRSGDLSVYWYQQSLDQGLQFLIQYYNGEERAKGNILERFSAQQFPDLHSELNLSSLELGDSALYFCASSVGTGGGETQYFGPGTRLLVL.

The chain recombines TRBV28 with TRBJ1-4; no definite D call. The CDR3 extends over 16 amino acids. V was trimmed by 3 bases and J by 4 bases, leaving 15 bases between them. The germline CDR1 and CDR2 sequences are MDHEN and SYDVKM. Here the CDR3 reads CASSFGRVGFNEKLFF. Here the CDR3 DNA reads TGTGCCAGCAGTTTTGGGAGGGTAGGGTTTAATGAAAAACTGTTTTTT.

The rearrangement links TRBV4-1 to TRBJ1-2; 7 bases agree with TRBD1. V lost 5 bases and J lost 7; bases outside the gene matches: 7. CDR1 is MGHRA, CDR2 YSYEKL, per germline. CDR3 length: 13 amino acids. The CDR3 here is CASSRGRDGGYTF. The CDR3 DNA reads TGCGCCAGCAGCAGGGGGCGCGATGGTGGCTACACCTTC.

CDR3 region: CASSSGQNSGNTIYF. The DNA for the CDR3 is TGTGCCAGCAGCTCGGGACAGAACTCTGGAAACACCATATATTTT. V gene TRBV5-4 combines with J gene TRBJ1-3, with 7 bases aligning to TRBD1. The CDR3 has 15 residues. Unmatched junction bases numbered 3, after V lost 3 bases and J lost 0 bases. Germline values: CDR1 SGHNT, CDR2 YYREEE (reference sequence).

The CDR3 sequence is CASSTRQLDSPNIQYF. The CDR3 region has the DNA TGTGCCAGCAGCACCCGACAATTGGACAGCCCGAACATTCAGTACTTC. The chain links TRBV5-4 to TRBJ2-4, with TRBD1 as a possible D gene (6 bases). This CDR3 is 16 amino acids long. Deletions cut 4 bases from V and 7 bases from J, with 21 bases between. Germline CDR1 SGHNT, CDR2 YYREEE (reference sequence).